The present T cell receptor beta chain was sequenced within a study of blood T cell repertoires in COVID-19. For the study at large: Samples of COVID-19 (acute and convalescent) were obtained from the United States, Italy and Spain. Sample material is recorded as cDNA or gDNA derived from T cells, B-cell-depleted T cells, or PBMCs.

The germline gives CDR1 GTSNPN, CDR2 SVGIG (reference sequence). Germline trimming cut 5 bases from V and 3 bases from J; bases unmatched to any gene: 10. This CDR3 has 15 residues. Per the original methods: Estimated nucleated cell counts came from reference gene primer amplification. Generated by immunoSEQ multiplex PCR, the TCRdb table keeps only in-frame clones and is missing some. D and trimming were read from the DNA, whereas the V and J calls and clone size are those reported in that table. The sample yields fewer than 400,000 clones, 85% seen once. V and J are TRBV30 and TRBJ2-3, with TRBD1 identical over 8 bases. Sequenced material: peripheral blood. The TCR sequence derives from a woman in her late teens or twenties with acute or convalescent COVID-19. CDR3 residues: CAWYTGTGGTDTQYF. The CDR3 coding sequence is TGTGCCTGGTATACCGGGACAGGAGGAACAGATACGCAGTATTTT.